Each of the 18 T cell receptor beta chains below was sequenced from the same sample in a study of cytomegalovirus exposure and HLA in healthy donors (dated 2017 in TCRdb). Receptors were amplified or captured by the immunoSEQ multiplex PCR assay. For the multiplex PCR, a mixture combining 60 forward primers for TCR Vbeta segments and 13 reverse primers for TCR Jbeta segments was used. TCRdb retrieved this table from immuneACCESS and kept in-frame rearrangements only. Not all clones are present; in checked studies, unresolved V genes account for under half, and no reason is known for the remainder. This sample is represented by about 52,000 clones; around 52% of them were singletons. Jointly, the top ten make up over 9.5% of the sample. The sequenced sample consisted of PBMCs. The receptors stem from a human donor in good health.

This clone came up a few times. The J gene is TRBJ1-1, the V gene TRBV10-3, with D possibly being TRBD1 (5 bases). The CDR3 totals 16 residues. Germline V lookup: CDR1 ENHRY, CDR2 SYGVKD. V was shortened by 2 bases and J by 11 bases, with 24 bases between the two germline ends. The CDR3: CAISEPSSRGNNGAFF. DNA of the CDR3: TGTGCCATCAGTGAGCCCTCATCTCGGGGGAACAATGGCGCTTTCTTT.

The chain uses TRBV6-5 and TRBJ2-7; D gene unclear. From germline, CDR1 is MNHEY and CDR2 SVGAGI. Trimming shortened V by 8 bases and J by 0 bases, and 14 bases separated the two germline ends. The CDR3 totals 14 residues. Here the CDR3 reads CASRFLSHSYEQYF. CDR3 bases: TGTGCCAGCCGATTTCTGAGCCACTCCTACGAGCAGTACTTC.

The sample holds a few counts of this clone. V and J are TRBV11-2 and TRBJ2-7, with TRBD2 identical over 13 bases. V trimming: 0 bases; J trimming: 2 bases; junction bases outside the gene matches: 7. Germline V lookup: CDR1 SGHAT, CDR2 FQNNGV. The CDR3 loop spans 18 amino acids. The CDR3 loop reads CASSLDFGLAGETYEQYF. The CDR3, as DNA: TGTGCCAGCAGCTTAGATTTTGGACTAGCGGGAGAGACCTACGAGCAGTACTTC.

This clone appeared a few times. The CDR3, as DNA: TGTGCCAGCAGCTTGGACAGGGTTGGTGGCTACACCTTC. Translated, it gives CASSLDRVGGYTF. The chain couples TRBV5-8 to TRBJ1-2; possible D gene TRBD1, 6 bases. Germline CDR1 reads SGHTS; CDR2 reads YDEGEE. There are 13 residues in the CDR3. Trimming cost V 0 bases and J 7 bases, with 10 bases left between them. The entire variable domain, with the rest obtained from reference TRBV5-8 and TRBJ1-2, is as follows: EAGVTQSPTHLIKTRGQQATLRCSPISGHTSVYWYQQALGLGLQFLLWYDEGEERNRGNFPPRFSGRQFPNYSSELNVNALELEDSALYLCASSLDRVGGYTFGSGTRLTVV.

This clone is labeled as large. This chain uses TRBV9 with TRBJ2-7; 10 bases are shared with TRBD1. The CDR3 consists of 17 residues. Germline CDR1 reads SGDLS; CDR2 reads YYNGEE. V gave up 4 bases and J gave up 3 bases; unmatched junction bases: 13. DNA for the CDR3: TGTGCCAGCAGCCCCCGAGCCGGGACAGGGGAGAACTACGAGCAGTACTTC. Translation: CASSPRAGTGENYEQYF.

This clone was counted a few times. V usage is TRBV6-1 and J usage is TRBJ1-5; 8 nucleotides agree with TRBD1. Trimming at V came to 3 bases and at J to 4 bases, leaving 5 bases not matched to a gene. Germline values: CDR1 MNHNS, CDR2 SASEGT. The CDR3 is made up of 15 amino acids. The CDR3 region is CASSEDGQGNQPQHF. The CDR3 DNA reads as TGTGCCAGCAGTGAGGATGGACAGGGAAATCAGCCCCAGCATTTT.

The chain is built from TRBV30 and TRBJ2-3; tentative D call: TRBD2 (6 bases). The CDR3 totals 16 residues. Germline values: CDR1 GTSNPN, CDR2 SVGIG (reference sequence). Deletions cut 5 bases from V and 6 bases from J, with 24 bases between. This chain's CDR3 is CAWEMGLPGYRDTQYF. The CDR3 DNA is TGTGCCTGGGAAATGGGACTCCCGGGGTATAGGGATACGCAGTATTTT.

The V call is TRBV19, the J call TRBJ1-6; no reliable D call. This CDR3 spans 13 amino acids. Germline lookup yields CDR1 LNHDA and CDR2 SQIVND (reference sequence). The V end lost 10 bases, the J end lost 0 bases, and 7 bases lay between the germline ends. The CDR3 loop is CATRYSYNSPLHF. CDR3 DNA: TGTGCCACCCGCTACTCCTATAATTCACCCCTCCACTTT.

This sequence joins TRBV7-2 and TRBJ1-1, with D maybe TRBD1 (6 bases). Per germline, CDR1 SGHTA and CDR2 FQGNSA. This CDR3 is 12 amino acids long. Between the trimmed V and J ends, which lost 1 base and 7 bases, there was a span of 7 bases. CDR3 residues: CASSLVQGEAFF. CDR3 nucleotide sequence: TGTGCCAGCAGCTTAGTACAGGGTGAAGCTTTCTTT.

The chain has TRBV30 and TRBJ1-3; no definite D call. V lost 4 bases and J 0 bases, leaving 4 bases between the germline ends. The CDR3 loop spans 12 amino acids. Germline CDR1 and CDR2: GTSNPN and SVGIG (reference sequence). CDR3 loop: CAWTYSGNTIYF. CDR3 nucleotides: TGTGCCTGGACCTACTCTGGAAACACCATATATTTT.

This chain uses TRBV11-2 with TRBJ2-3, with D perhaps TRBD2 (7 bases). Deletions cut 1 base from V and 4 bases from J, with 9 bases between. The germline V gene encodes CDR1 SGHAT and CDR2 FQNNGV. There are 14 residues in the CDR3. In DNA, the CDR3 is TGTGCCAGCAGCTTAGGCGGGGGCCCAGATACGCAGTATTTT. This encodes CASSLGGGPDTQYF.

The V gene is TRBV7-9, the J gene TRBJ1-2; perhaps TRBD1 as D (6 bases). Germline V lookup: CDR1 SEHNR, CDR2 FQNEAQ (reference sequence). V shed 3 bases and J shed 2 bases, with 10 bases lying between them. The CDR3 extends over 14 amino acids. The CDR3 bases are TGTGCCAGCAGCTTGTCCACAGGGAACTATGGCTACACCTTC. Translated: CASSLSTGNYGYTF. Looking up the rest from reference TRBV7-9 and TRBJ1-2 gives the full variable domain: DTGVSQNPRHKITKRGQNVTFRCDPISEHNRLYWYRQTLGQGPEFLTYFQNEAQLEKSRLLSDRFSAERPKGSFSTLEIQRTEQGDSAMYLCASSLSTGNYGYTFGSGTRLTVV.

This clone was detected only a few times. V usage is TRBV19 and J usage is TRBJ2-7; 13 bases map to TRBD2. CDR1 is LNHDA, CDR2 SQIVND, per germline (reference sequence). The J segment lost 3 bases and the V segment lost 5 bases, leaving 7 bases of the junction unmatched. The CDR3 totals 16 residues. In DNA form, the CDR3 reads TGTGCCAGTAGTCGCACCGGGACTAGCGGGAACTACGAGCAGTACTTC. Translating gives CASSRTGTSGNYEQYF.

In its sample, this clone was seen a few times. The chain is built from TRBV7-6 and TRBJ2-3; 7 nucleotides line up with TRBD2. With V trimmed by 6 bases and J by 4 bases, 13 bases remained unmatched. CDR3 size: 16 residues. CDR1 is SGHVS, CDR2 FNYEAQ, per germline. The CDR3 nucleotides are TGTGCCAGCAGTATCCAAGCCCCGGGGGGTCCAGATACGCAGTATTTT. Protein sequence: CASSIQAPGGPDTQYF.

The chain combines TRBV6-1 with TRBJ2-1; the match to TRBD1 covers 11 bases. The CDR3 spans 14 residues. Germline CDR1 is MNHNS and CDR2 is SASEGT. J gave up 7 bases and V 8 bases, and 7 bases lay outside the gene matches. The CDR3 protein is CASVRTGGGNEQFF. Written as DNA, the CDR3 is TGTGCCAGCGTTCGGACAGGGGGCGGGAATGAGCAGTTCTTC.

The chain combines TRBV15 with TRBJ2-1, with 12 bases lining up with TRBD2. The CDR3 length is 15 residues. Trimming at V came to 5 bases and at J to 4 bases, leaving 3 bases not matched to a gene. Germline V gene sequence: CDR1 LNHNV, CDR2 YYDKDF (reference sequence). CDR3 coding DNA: TGTGCCACCAGCTTGACTAGCGGGGGTTACAATGAGCAGTTCTTC. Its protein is CATSLTSGGYNEQFF. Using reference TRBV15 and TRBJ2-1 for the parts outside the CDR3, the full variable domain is DAMVIQNPRYQVTQFGKPVTLSCSQTLNHNVMYWYQQKSSQAPKLLFHYYDKDFNNEADTPDNFQSRRPNTSFCFLDIRSPGLGDTAMYLCATSLTSGGYNEQFFGPGTRLTVL.

The CDR3 nucleotides read TGTGCCAGCAGCCTCCGCGGGGGGGTTCGCACAGATACGCAGTATTTT. This encodes CASSLRGGVRTDTQYF. The rearrangement uses TRBV7-3 and TRBJ2-3, with TRBD2 identical over 9 bases. V trimming: 5 bases; J trimming: 1 base; junction bases outside the gene matches: 7. In germline, CDR1 is SGHTA, CDR2 FQGTGA. The CDR3 has 16 amino acids.

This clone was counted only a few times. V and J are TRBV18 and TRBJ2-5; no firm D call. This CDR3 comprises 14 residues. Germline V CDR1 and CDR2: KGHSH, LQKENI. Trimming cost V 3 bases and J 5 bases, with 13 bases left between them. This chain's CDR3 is CASSPRLTSETQYF. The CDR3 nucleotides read TGTGCCAGCTCACCTCGACTGACCTCCGAGACCCAGTACTTC.